The 6 T cell receptor beta chains below come from one sample, sequenced in a study of siplizumab effects on memory and regulatory T cells. TCRdb keeps only in-frame clones here, not all; method: immunoSEQ multiplex PCR. Of 100,000 or so clones in the sample, roughly 94% were seen once. Sequences were obtained from Tregs sorted from blood. The receptors here all came from a human donor in good health.

The V gene is TRBV18, the J gene TRBJ1-5, with 9 bases that match TRBD1. Germline CDR1 reads KGHSH; CDR2 reads LQKENI. With 4 bases clipped from V and 5 bases from J, the junction kept 6 bases outside the gene matches. The CDR3 is 15 amino acids. The CDR3 spells CASSRGTGSDQPQHF. CDR3 nucleotide sequence: TGTGCCAGCTCACGAGGGACAGGGTCTGATCAGCCCCAGCATTTT.

The chain recombines TRBV11-2 with TRBJ2-1; possible D gene TRBD1, 5 bases. The germline V and J ends were trimmed by 0 bases and 0 bases, with 15 bases remaining between them. The CDR3 consists of 18 residues. In germline, CDR1 is SGHAT, CDR2 FQNNGV. The CDR3 coding sequence is TGTGCCAGCAGCTTAGATCTTTGGGGCCCAAGCTCCTACAATGAGCAGTTCTTC. This codes for CASSLDLWGPSSYNEQFF.

Concerning this clone itself: Different DNA sequences within this sample yield the same CDR3. The CDR3 DNA sequence: TGCAGCGTTGATAAACAGGGGAGAAATGAGCAGTTCTTC. Translation: CSVDKQGRNEQFF. The V gene is TRBV29-1, the J gene TRBJ2-1; 7 positions match TRBD1. The CDR3 loop spans 13 amino acids. The trim removed 3 bases at V and 7 bases at J, leaving 6 bases unmatched. Germline V lookup: CDR1 SQVTM, CDR2 ANQGSEA.

This chain connects TRBV2 to TRBJ2-2; 8 nucleotides match TRBD2. This CDR3 region has 16 residues. V was pared by 5 bases and J by 2 bases, with 7 bases of the junction left unmatched. Germline V gives CDR1 SNHLY, CDR2 FYNNEI. The CDR3 nucleotides are TGTGCCAGCAGTCTGACTAGCGTCTTAAACACCGGGGAGCTGTTTTTT. It yields the protein CASSLTSVLNTGELFF.

This clone is labeled as medium-sized. The chain uses TRBV5-6 and TRBJ2-7; D not certain. Germline assignment: CDR1 SGHDT and CDR2 YYEEEE. CDR3 length equals 13 residues. Trimming removed 1 base at V and 7 bases at J, with 12 bases between. As DNA, the CDR3 is TGTGCCAGCAGCTTGTGGGCGTTTGGGGAGCAGTACTTC. The encoded protein is CASSLWAFGEQYF.

J is TRBJ2-3 and V is TRBV27, with D possibly matching TRBD1 (5 bases). The CDR3 has 18 residues. Germline V gene sequence: CDR1 MNHEY, CDR2 SMNVEV (reference sequence). V lost 3 bases to trimming and J lost 2 bases, with 21 bases between them. Written as DNA, the CDR3 is TGTGCCAGCAGTTTTGGGTTTGGGGCTTTGGGATCCACAGATACGCAGTATTTT. Its translation is CASSFGFGALGSTDTQYF.